The rows below give T cell receptor beta chains drawn from one sample of a study of blood T cells in healthy people across ages. TCRdb redid the calling of the 5' RACE reads with MiXCR, one entry per CDR3 protein. This table holds around 400,000 distinct CDR3 sequences, roughly half found once. The material sequenced was blood. These receptors all stem from a man aged 55 to 70 in good health. CDR3s include the opening cysteine and the closing phenylalanine or tryptophan. Each record gives: CDR3 DNA, CDR3 protein, J gene, D gene, V gene, clone size. D genes are given only for firm matches. Not all rows give a size; the values are once, few, many and, for expanded clones, a class.

TGTGCCAGCAGTAGCGTGAGGGCAGATACGCAGTATTTT | CASSSVRADTQYF | TRBJ2-3 | - | TRBV12-3/TRBV12-4 | -
TGCGCCAGCAGCGTCCGGGACGCAACCTACGAGCAGTACTTC | CASSVRDATYEQYF | TRBJ2-7 | - | TRBV5-1 | -
TGTGCCAGCAGCTTTCCCGAGGCTAGCGGGAGAGGGGGACAAGAGACCCAGTACTTC | CASSFPEASGRGGQETQYF | TRBJ2-5 | TRBD2 | TRBV7-9 | few
TGTGCCAGCAGTGATCTTGGACAGGGCACTGAAGCTTTCTTT | CASSDLGQGTEAFF | TRBJ1-1 | TRBD1 | TRBV25-1 | -
TGCAGTGCTCCCCAGGGGGGAGTAAGCAATGAGCAGTACTTC | CSAPQGGVSNEQYF | TRBJ2-7 | - | TRBV20-1 | -
TGCGCCAGCAGCCAAGGGGACGGGTCTCAGTACTTC | CASSQGDGSQYF | TRBJ2-4 | - | TRBV4-3 | many
TGCAGCGTTACGAGCGACTACGAGCAGTACTTC | CSVTSDYEQYF | TRBJ2-7 | - | TRBV29-1 | -
TGTGCCAGCAGCTGGACAGGGGATAATGAGCAGTTCTTC | CASSWTGDNEQFF | TRBJ2-1 | TRBD1 | TRBV9 | -
TGTGCCAGCAGCCAGGGACAGGGGCCAGATACGCAGTATTTT | CASSQGQGPDTQYF | TRBJ2-3 | TRBD1 | TRBV4-2 | -
TGTGCCAGCAGCACCTCAACGGGGGGGCCCTTCGATGAGCAGTTCTTC | CASSTSTGGPFDEQFF | TRBJ2-1 | TRBD2 | TRBV7-9 | -
TGTGCCAGCAGCTTAATGGGTCCTGGAAACACCATATATTTT | CASSLMGPGNTIYF | TRBJ1-3 | - | TRBV7-3 | once
TGCAGTGCGCCGAAACAGGGGGCCGGCACCGGGGAGCTGTTTTTT | CSAPKQGAGTGELFF | TRBJ2-2 | TRBD1 | TRBV20-1 | -
TGTGCCAGCAGTCCCAGACAGGGGGCGGCTAGCGGTTACAATGAGCAGTTCTTC | CASSPRQGAASGYNEQFF | TRBJ2-1 | TRBD1 | TRBV6-2/TRBV6-3 | few
TGCGCCAGCAGCACCCTAGCGGGAGTCACCAATGAGCAGTTCTTC | CASSTLAGVTNEQFF | TRBJ2-1 | TRBD2 | TRBV5-1 | few
TGTGCCAGCTCACTAACACAGGGGGTGTACTACGAGCAGTACTTC | CASSLTQGVYYEQYF | TRBJ2-7 | TRBD1 | TRBV18 | -
TGCAGTGCTAGAGGCCCCGGGCGCAGAGAGACCCAGTTCTTC | CSARGPGRRETQFF | TRBJ2-1 | - | TRBV20-1 | -
TGTGCCAGCAGTTCCCCTCGACGGGGGGAGACCCAGTACTTC | CASSSPRRGETQYF | TRBJ2-5 | - | TRBV12-3/TRBV12-4 | many